What follows is one T cell receptor beta chain and its context. Germline V gene lookup returns CDR1 MNHEY and CDR2 SVGEGT. CDR3 size: 12 residues. The V end was cut by 0 bases, the J end by 9 bases, with 8 bases between. Per the original data handling: Estimated nucleated cell counts came from reference gene primer amplification. Here immunoSEQ multiplex PCR was the method, and the copy in TCRdb shows in-frame clones only, minus some. For V, J and clone size, that table is used; D and trimming come from the DNA. The top ten hold 2% to 2.5% of the sample, which has around 250,000 clones, 90% seen once. A Seattle source enrolled patients during active infection and followed them longitudinally. This sample is part of a study of blood T cell repertoires in COVID-19. About the research overall: Sites in the United States, Italy and Spain provided acute and convalescent COVID-19 samples. PBMCs, B-cell-depleted T cells, or T cells provided the cDNA or gDNA that made up the material.

The sequenced material came from peripheral blood. The clonotype was recovered from an older woman with COVID-19, enrolled during active disease. V and J are TRBV6-2 or TRBV6-3 and TRBJ1-2; D possibly corresponds to TRBD1 (6 bases). The chain's CDR3 is CASSYSTGSYTF. CDR3 in DNA: TGTGCCAGCAGTTACTCCACAGGGAGCTACACCTTC.